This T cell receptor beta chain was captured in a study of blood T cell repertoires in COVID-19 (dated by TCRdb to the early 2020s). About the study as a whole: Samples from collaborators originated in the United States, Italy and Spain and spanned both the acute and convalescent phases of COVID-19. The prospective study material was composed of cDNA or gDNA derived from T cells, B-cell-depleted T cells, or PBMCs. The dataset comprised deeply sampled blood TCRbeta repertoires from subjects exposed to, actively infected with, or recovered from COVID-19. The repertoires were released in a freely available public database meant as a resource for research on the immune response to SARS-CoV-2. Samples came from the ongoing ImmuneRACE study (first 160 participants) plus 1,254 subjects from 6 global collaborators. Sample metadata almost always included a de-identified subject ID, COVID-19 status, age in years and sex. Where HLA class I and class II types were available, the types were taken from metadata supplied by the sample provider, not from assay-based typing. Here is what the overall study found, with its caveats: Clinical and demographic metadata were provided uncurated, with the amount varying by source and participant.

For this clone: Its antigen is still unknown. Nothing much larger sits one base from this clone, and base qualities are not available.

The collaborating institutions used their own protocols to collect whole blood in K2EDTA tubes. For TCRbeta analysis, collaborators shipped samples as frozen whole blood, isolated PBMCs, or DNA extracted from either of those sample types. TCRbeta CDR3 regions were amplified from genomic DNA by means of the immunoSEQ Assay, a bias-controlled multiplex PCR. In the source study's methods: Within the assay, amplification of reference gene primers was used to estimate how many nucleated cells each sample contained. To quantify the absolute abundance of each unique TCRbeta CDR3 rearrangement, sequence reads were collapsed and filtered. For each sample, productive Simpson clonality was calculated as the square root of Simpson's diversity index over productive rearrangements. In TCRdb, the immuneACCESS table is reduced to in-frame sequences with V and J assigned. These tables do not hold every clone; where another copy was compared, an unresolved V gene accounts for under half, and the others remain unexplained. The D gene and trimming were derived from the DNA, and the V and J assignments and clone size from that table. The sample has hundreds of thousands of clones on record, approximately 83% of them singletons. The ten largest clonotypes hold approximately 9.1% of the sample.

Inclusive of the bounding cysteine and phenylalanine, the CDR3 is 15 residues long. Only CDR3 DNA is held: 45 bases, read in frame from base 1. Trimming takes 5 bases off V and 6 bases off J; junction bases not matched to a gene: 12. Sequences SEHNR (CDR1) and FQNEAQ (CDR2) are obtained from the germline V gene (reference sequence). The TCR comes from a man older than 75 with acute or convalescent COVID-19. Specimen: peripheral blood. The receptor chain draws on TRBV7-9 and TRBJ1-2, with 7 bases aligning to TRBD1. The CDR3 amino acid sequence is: CASSPQGQVYHGYTF. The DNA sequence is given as TGTGCCAGCAGCCCCCAAGGACAGGTTTATCATGGCTACACCTTC.